A selection of T cell receptor beta chains follows, all from one sample in a study of blood T cells in healthy people across ages. One entry per CDR3 protein, called by TCRdb with MiXCR from the 5' RACE reads. The sample yields over 1,500,000 distinct CDR3 sequences, about 50% seen once. Sequencing used blood. These receptors all come from a middle-aged woman in good health. The CDR3 runs from the conserved cysteine through the conserved F or W. A D gene is named only where the DNA matches it firmly. A row's size may be missing; if present it is once, few, many or a size class.

d_gene,j_gene,v_gene,abundance,len,CDR3aa,CDR3nt
-,TRBJ1-5,TRBV2,once,14,CASSDGGLDQPQHF,TGTGCCAGCAGTGACGGGGGTTTGGATCAGCCCCAGCATTTT
-,TRBJ2-7,TRBV28,-,15,CASSYNWGPPYEQYF,TGTGCCAGCAGTTACAACTGGGGACCCCCCTACGAGCAGTACTTC
TRBD1,TRBJ1-6,TRBV7-2,-,14,CASSVRQGDSPLHF,TGTGCCAGCAGCGTAAGACAGGGGGATTCACCCCTCCACTTT
-,TRBJ2-1,TRBV24-1,-,17,CATSDSRRTENYNEQFF,TGTGCCACCAGTGATTCCCGTCGGACGGAGAACTACAATGAGCAGTTCTTC
-,TRBJ2-7,TRBV11-1,few,13,CASSLNSHYEQYF,TGTGCCAGCAGCTTAAACAGCCACTACGAGCAGTACTTC
-,TRBJ1-2,TRBV20-1,few,16,CSARDLWGREDYGYTF,TGCAGTGCTAGAGATCTTTGGGGGAGGGAAGACTATGGCTACACCTTC
TRBD1,TRBJ1-2,TRBV29-1,few,13,CSVGGQVNYGYTF,TGCAGCGTTGGGGGACAGGTCAACTATGGCTACACCTTC
-,TRBJ2-3,TRBV27,few,14,CASSLRGWGDTQYF,TGTGCCAGCAGTTTAAGGGGATGGGGAGATACGCAGTATTTT
-,TRBJ2-5,TRBV12-3/TRBV12-4,many,13,CASSFTGEETQYF,TGTGCCAGCAGTTTCACTGGTGAAGAGACCCAGTACTTC
TRBD1,TRBJ2-7,TRBV20-1,-,13,CSALRTGWYEQYF,TGCAGTGCTTTGAGGACAGGGTGGTACGAGCAGTACTTC
TRBD1,TRBJ2-1,TRBV9,-,15,CASSDAGTAYNEQFF,TGTGCCAGCAGCGACGCCGGGACAGCCTACAATGAGCAGTTCTTC
-,TRBJ2-5,TRBV29-1,few,14,CSVEGGTPSETQYF,TGCAGCGTTGAGGGCGGGACTCCCTCCGAGACCCAGTACTTC
-,TRBJ2-7,TRBV6-5,few,15,CASRPPGRPINEQYF,TGTGCCAGCAGACCACCGGGACGGCCTATCAACGAGCAGTACTTC
-,TRBJ2-7,TRBV7-2,few,15,CASSLDGNLGYEQYF,TGTGCCAGCAGCTTAGACGGCAATCTCGGGTACGAGCAGTACTTC
-,TRBJ2-5,TRBV6-4,-,16,CASSDSYAKVFWTQYF,TGTGCCAGCAGTGACTCTTACGCTAAGGTTTTCTGGACCCAGTACTTC
-,TRBJ2-3,TRBV6-2/TRBV6-3,-,11,CASNAGDTQYF,TGTGCCAGCAACGCGGGGGATACGCAGTATTTT
TRBD2,TRBJ2-5,TRBV5-1,-,14,CASRVAGTQETQYF,TGCGCCAGCAGGGTAGCGGGGACGCAAGAGACCCAGTACTTC
-,TRBJ1-2,TRBV6-5,-,14,CASTWGGFRDGYTF,TGTGCCAGCACTTGGGGGGGATTTCGGGATGGCTACACCTTC
-,TRBJ2-5,TRBV5-1,-,14,CASSFNQGAETQYF,TGCGCCAGCAGCTTTAATCAGGGAGCAGAGACCCAGTACTTC
TRBD2,TRBJ2-7,TRBV2,few,13,CASSVSGTYEQYF,TGTGCCAGCAGTGTTAGCGGGACCTACGAGCAGTACTTC
-,TRBJ1-4,TRBV6-5,-,15,CASSYPGPDGPKLFF,TGTGCCAGCAGTTACCCGGGACCGGATGGCCCTAAACTGTTTTTT
TRBD1,TRBJ2-1,TRBV7-9,once,13,CARQGDPGNEQFF,TGTGCCAGGCAGGGGGACCCTGGCAATGAGCAGTTCTTC
-,TRBJ2-7,TRBV2,few,12,CASRGLNYEQYF,TGTGCCAGCAGGGGACTGAACTACGAGCAGTACTTC
-,TRBJ1-6,TRBV5-5,-,14,CASSFSRGNSPLHF,TGTGCCAGCAGCTTTAGCAGGGGTAATTCACCCCTCCACTTT
-,TRBJ2-3,TRBV5-1,-,15,CASSLDGDGTDTQYF,TGCGCCAGCAGCTTGGATGGGGACGGCACAGATACGCAGTATTTT
-,TRBJ2-7,TRBV20-1,-,14,CSAGFRGSSYGQYF,TGCAGTGCTGGTTTTAGGGGAAGCTCCTACGGGCAGTACTTC
TRBD1,TRBJ2-7,TRBV27,once,14,CASSAGDRVDEQYF,TGTGCCAGCAGTGCCGGGGACAGGGTAGACGAGCAGTACTTC
TRBD2,TRBJ2-7,TRBV4-3,few,17,CASSQGLAGGVAYEQYF,TGCGCCAGCAGCCAAGGCCTAGCGGGGGGGGTAGCCTACGAGCAGTACTTC
TRBD1,TRBJ1-2,TRBV29-1,few,12,CSHEDRGYGYTF,TGCAGCCACGAGGACAGGGGGTATGGCTACACCTTC
-,TRBJ2-3,TRBV3-1,few,15,CASSQDFTSTDTQYF,TGTGCCAGCAGCCAAGATTTTACTAGCACAGATACGCAGTATTTT
-,TRBJ2-5,TRBV5-1,-,14,CASSFDRELETQYF,TGCGCCAGCAGCTTCGACCGGGAATTGGAGACCCAGTACTTC
TRBD2,TRBJ2-1,TRBV7-3,-,15,CASSPTSGGVNEQFF,TGTGCCAGCAGTCCGACTAGCGGGGGGGTTAATGAGCAGTTCTTC
TRBD1,TRBJ2-1,TRBV7-2,-,16,CASSLAVQGIDHEQFF,TGTGCCAGCAGCTTAGCGGTACAGGGGATCGACCATGAGCAGTTCTTC
-,TRBJ2-7,TRBV5-1,-,15,CASRTGTQPTYEQYF,TGCGCCAGCAGAACCGGGACACAACCTACCTACGAGCAGTACTTC
-,TRBJ2-7,TRBV29-1,-,12,CSVVQDSYEQYF,TGCAGCGTTGTACAGGACTCCTACGAGCAGTACTTC
-,TRBJ2-1,TRBV10-3,-,13,CAISESQGNEQFF,TGTGCCATCAGTGAGTCGCAAGGAAATGAGCAGTTCTTC
-,TRBJ2-1,TRBV4-2,-,17,CASSPSGSISSYNEQFF,TGTGCCAGCAGCCCCTCGGGCTCAATTAGCTCCTACAATGAGCAGTTCTTC
-,TRBJ2-4,TRBV4-2,-,17,CASSQLDSGGEKNIQYF,TGTGCCAGCAGCCAACTGGATAGCGGTGGGGAGAAAAACATTCAGTACTTC
-,TRBJ2-5,TRBV7-9,-,17,CASSLSHRGRSYNEQYF,TGTGCCAGCAGCCTGAGTCATCGGGGGCGGTCCTACAATGAGCAGTACTTC
-,TRBJ2-1,TRBV29-1,-,13,CSVPRGSNNEQFF,TGCAGCGTTCCGCGGGGTAGTAACAATGAGCAGTTCTTC
-,TRBJ2-1,TRBV7-9,few,14,CASNPGGGSNEQFF,TGTGCCAGCAACCCCGGGGGCGGATCGAATGAGCAGTTCTTC
-,TRBJ2-3,TRBV7-9,-,15,CASSLGNTHTDTQYF,TGTGCCAGCAGCTTGGGGAACACACACACAGATACGCAGTATTTT
-,TRBJ2-5,TRBV3-1,-,17,CASSHLLRLATSETQYF,TGTGCCAGCAGCCACCTCCTCCGACTGGCTACCTCGGAGACCCAGTACTTC
-,TRBJ2-7,TRBV27,-,15,CASSLGRRVGSEQYF,TGTGCCAGCAGTCTAGGGCGGAGGGTAGGTAGCGAGCAGTACTTC
TRBD2,TRBJ2-5,TRBV2,-,13,CASKGTSEETQYF,TGTGCCAGTAAGGGGACTAGTGAAGAGACCCAGTACTTC
TRBD1,TRBJ2-7,TRBV6-2/TRBV6-3,once,15,CASSYGQGADYEQYF,TGTGCCAGCAGTTACGGACAGGGGGCAGACTACGAGCAGTACTTC
-,TRBJ2-3,TRBV4-1,-,15,CASSQDWDPTDTQYF,TGCGCCAGCAGCCAAGATTGGGACCCCACGGATACGCAGTATTTT
TRBD2,TRBJ2-5,TRBV9,-,15,CASSEEASGQETQYF,TGTGCCAGCAGCGAGGAGGCTAGCGGACAAGAGACCCAGTACTTC
-,TRBJ2-1,TRBV7-9,-,18,CASSLEEIGQLSRNEQFF,TGTGCCAGCAGCTTAGAGGAGATAGGTCAGCTTTCGCGGAATGAGCAGTTCTTC